Listed below are T cell receptor beta chains from one sample, sequenced in a study of blood T cells in healthy people across ages. TCRdb fed the 5' RACE reads into MiXCR, producing one record per CDR3 protein. The table includes hundreds of thousands of distinct CDR3 sequences, 56% detected once. The specimen was blood. The origin of the receptors is a man in his forties in good health. Each CDR3 is given without its conserved first and last residue.

V gene	J gene	CDR3 protein
TRBV20-1	TRBJ2-3	SARESSGTQY
TRBV9	TRBJ2-1	ASSPGQGAGGEQF
TRBV4-2	TRBJ2-7	ASSRETGTRAHYEQY
TRBV7-3	TRBJ1-1	ASSLKDRKASEAF
TRBV7-3	TRBJ2-5	ASKSSGVQETQY
TRBV24-1	TRBJ2-1	ATSDRTGGIYNEQF
TRBV7-2	TRBJ1-2	ASSFGLQYGYT
TRBV2	.	ASSALGGFEGEQY
TRBV5-1	TRBJ2-3	AGFSTQASTDTQY
TRBV6-6	TRBJ1-5	ASSSDGGVWQPQH
TRBV28	TRBJ1-4	ASSSNRGKGEKLF
TRBV29-1	TRBJ1-4	SAQGNEKLF
TRBV4-1	TRBJ2-1	ASSQEGRQGAFWFNEQF
TRBV7-9	TRBJ2-2	VSSLDWDNTGELF
TRBV28	TRBJ2-3	ASSLVELAGTDTQY
TRBV29-1	TRBJ1-1	SVDGGQGRTEAF
TRBV27	TRBJ1-4	ASSPMGWDQNEKLF
TRBV20-1	TRBJ1-2	SAGATGRQYYGYT
TRBV12-3/TRBV12-4	TRBJ1-5	ASSLGQDQPQH
TRBV7-2	TRBJ2-1	ASSRSTEQF
TRBV7-9	TRBJ2-5	ASSLRYSGEETQY
TRBV15	TRBJ2-1	ATSIDRVAYNEQF
TRBV28	TRBJ1-2	ASNRALNYGYT
TRBV7-9	TRBJ1-1	AISDLTEAF
TRBV29-1	TRBJ1-2	SGRTGGPYGYT
TRBV7-9	TRBJ1-2	ASSLDSVYT
TRBV20-1	TRBJ1-1	SAPGPEVTEAF
TRBV12-5	TRBJ1-2	ASGLPGDGYT
TRBV6-2/TRBV6-3	TRBJ2-5	ASSPIAPVGGETQY
TRBV24-1	TRBJ2-5	ATSEIDRGKETQY
TRBV2	TRBJ2-3	ASSVRWGSTDTQY
TRBV2	TRBJ2-7	ASRDAGLAGNYEQY
TRBV7-2	TRBJ1-5	ASSLAGAEVNQPQH
TRBV6-1	.	ASSLDRGVDEQY
TRBV9	TRBJ2-1	ASSSSGENYNEQF
TRBV5-5	TRBJ2-2	ASSLPGGTGELF
TRBV6-2/TRBV6-3	TRBJ2-6	AINSGAHVLT
TRBV27	TRBJ2-7	ASSFGLRSPYEQY
TRBV14	TRBJ2-1	ASSQDEVTEQF
TRBV20-1	TRBJ2-5	SASEGQGASETQY
TRBV28	TRBJ2-7	ASSLGQASSYEQY
TRBV10-3	TRBJ2-4	AISESSGSGNIQY
TRBV6-6	TRBJ1-2	ASLRPAYGYT
TRBV5-4	TRBJ1-1	ASSWDSGTNTEAF
TRBV7-9	TRBJ2-1	ASSPRTGLHEQF